One and the same sample provided the 22 T cell receptor beta chains below, sequenced in a study of response to subunit inactivated influenza vaccine. TCRdb re-called the RT-PCR reads with MiXCR, one entry per CDR3 protein. Among roughly 500,000 distinct CDR3 sequences listed, about 15% were seen once. The sample consisted of CD4+ T cells sorted from PBMCs, taken about 23 months after vaccination. Receptors originate from a man between 50 and 69 years old who received an inactivated influenza vaccine.

V is TRBV7-2 and J is TRBJ2-2, with D perhaps TRBD2 (6 bases). CDR1 SGHTA and CDR2 FQGNSA come from the germline V gene. Trimming took 0 bases from V and 3 from J, leaving 8 bases between them. The CDR3 runs 15 residues. CDR3 loop: CASSLAVADTGELFF. CDR3 sequence (DNA): TGTGCCAGCAGCTTAGCTGTAGCGGACACCGGGGAGCTGTTTTTT.

The chain links TRBV21-1 to TRBJ2-1. TRBV21-1 is listed as a pseudogene. The CDR3 runs to 14 residues. This chain's CDR3 is CASSTSGVYNEQFF. The CDR3 region has the DNA TGTGCCAGCAGCACAAGCGGGGTCTACAATGAGCAGTTCTTC.

The genes are TRBV20-1 and TRBJ2-3; D ambiguous. Germline V gene sequence: CDR1 DFQATT, CDR2 SNEGSKA (reference sequence). V was shortened by 6 bases and J by 2 bases, with 18 bases between the two germline ends. CDR3 length equals 15 residues. CDR3 sequence reads: CSALFRNLPTDTQYF. CDR3 nucleotides: TGCAGTGCCCTGTTTCGAAATCTGCCCACAGATACGCAGTATTTT.

V gene TRBV12-3 or TRBV12-4 combines with J gene TRBJ1-1, with 8 bases identical to TRBD1. The CDR3 spans 16 residues. J was trimmed by 0 bases and V by 3 bases; bases with no gene match: 6. The CDR3 nucleotides read TGTGCCAGCAGTTTTGGGGACAGGATCATGAACACTGAAGCTTTCTTT. Translating gives CASSFGDRIMNTEAFF.

This clonotype was counted many times. The chain couples TRBV4-2 to TRBJ2-3, with 7 bases aligning to TRBD2. Trimming cost V 6 bases and J 4 bases; bases outside gene matches: 16. The CDR3 extends over 17 amino acids. Germline V gene sequence: CDR1 LGHNA, CDR2 YNFKEQ. The chain's CDR3 is CASRHQPVAGVSDTQYF. Written as DNA, the CDR3 is TGTGCCAGCAGACATCAACCGGTCGCGGGAGTATCAGATACGCAGTATTTT.

This clonotype has more than one count but fewer than ten. The chain links TRBV14 to TRBJ2-3; unclear D gene. Germline lookup yields CDR1 SGHDN and CDR2 FVKESK. V was clipped by 1 base and J by 6 bases, with 8 bases between them. The CDR3 has 13 residues. This chain's CDR3 is CASSQALVDTQYF. The DNA for the CDR3 is TGTGCCAGCAGCCAAGCTTTGGTCGATACGCAGTATTTT.

This sequence joins TRBV5-1 and TRBJ2-3; 7 bases line up with TRBD2. The germline V gene has CDR1 SGHRS and CDR2 YFSETQ. Unmatched junction bases numbered 15, after V lost 0 bases and J lost 5 bases. This CDR3 is built from 18 residues. CDR3 coding DNA: TGCGCCAGCAGCTTGGCCGCCTCCGGGACTACCATGGTAGATACGCAGTATTTT. Translated, it gives CASSLAASGTTMVDTQYF.

The chain couples TRBV4-3 to TRBJ1-6; D unclear. The CDR3 is made up of 16 amino acids. Germline CDR1 reads LGHNA; CDR2 reads YSLEER. V shed 0 bases and J shed 7 bases, with 13 bases lying between them. The CDR3 sequence is CASSQEKAGGNSPLHF. CDR3 in DNA: TGCGCCAGCAGCCAAGAGAAGGCAGGAGGCAATTCACCCCTCCACTTT.

This chain joins TRBV7-9 and TRBJ1-4; D not certain. Per germline, CDR1 SEHNR and CDR2 FQNEAQ (reference sequence). The CDR3 totals 15 residues. V was shortened by 1 base and J by 8 bases, with 14 bases between the two germline ends. The CDR3 loop reads CASSLGGSAGEKLFF. For the CDR3, the DNA is TGTGCCAGCAGCTTAGGTGGCTCCGCTGGGGAAAAACTGTTTTTT.

The V call is TRBV6-1, the J call TRBJ2-2; 7 nucleotides align to TRBD2. Germline CDR1 reads MNHNS; CDR2 reads SASEGT. CDR3 length: 15 residues. The V and J ends lost 8 bases and 3 bases, in that order; junction bases with no gene match: 9. CDR3 amino acids: CASLGTGRDTGELFF. The CDR3 region has the DNA TGTGCCAGCTTGGGAACGGGGAGGGACACCGGGGAGCTGTTTTTT.

The J gene is TRBJ2-1, the V gene TRBV20-1; D is unclear. Between the trimmed V and J ends, which lost 4 bases and 0 bases, there was a span of 7 bases. The V gene's germline CDR1 is DFQATT and CDR2 SNEGSKA (reference sequence). The CDR3 loop spans 13 amino acids. The CDR3 here is CSAKRLSYNEQFF. The CDR3 DNA reads TGCAGTGCTAAGAGGCTCTCCTACAATGAGCAGTTCTTC.

This clonotype was detected many times. J is TRBJ1-1 and V is TRBV20-1; D uncertain. Per germline, CDR1 DFQATT and CDR2 SNEGSKA (reference sequence). This CDR3 is built from 12 residues. V shed 6 bases and J shed 1 base, with 9 bases lying between them. Here the CDR3 reads CSARLRNTEAFF. The CDR3 DNA sequence: TGCAGTGCCAGGCTCAGGAACACTGAAGCTTTCTTT.

This clonotype was found once. This chain joins TRBV4-2 and TRBJ2-7, with TRBD1 identical over 10 bases. The length of the CDR3 is 16 residues. Germline CDR1 and CDR2: LGHNA and YNFKEQ. V shed 0 bases, J shed 2 bases, and the junction held 4 bases outside the gene matches. The CDR3 DNA is TGTGCCAGCAGCCAAGATTCGGGACAGGGGACCTACGAGCAGTACTTC. This gives the protein CASSQDSGQGTYEQYF.

The chain carries TRBV19 and TRBJ2-1; no clear D. Trimming cost V 6 bases and J 5 bases, with 11 bases left between them. The CDR3 loop spans 13 amino acids. CDR1 and CDR2 from the germline V gene are LNHDA and SQIVND (reference sequence). The CDR3 DNA reads as TGTGCCAGTAGGGGTTGGGGAAACAATGAGCAGTTCTTC. Its protein is CASRGWGNNEQFF.

This clonotype turned up a few times. V usage is TRBV29-1 and J usage is TRBJ1-5; D remains ambiguous. Germline CDR1 and CDR2: SQVTM and ANQGSEA. This CDR3 region has 12 residues. The V end lost 4 bases, the J end lost 2 bases, and 6 bases lay between the germline ends. CDR3 DNA: TGCAGCGTTGCCGATGGCAATCAGCCCCAGCATTTT. This translates into CSVADGNQPQHF.

The chain combines TRBV20-1 with TRBJ1-2; D unclear. Germline values: CDR1 DFQATT, CDR2 SNEGSKA (reference sequence). Between the trimmed V and J ends, which lost 5 bases and 6 bases, there was a span of 16 bases. This CDR3 spans 13 amino acids. The CDR3 loop is CSALRMGQDGYTF. CDR3 DNA: TGCAGTGCTTTACGTATGGGTCAGGATGGCTACACCTTC.

This chain uses TRBV20-1 with TRBJ2-1; 7 nucleotides agree with TRBD2. This CDR3 region has 16 residues. Germline V CDR1 and CDR2: DFQATT, SNEGSKA (reference sequence). V lost 4 bases, J lost 0 bases, and 9 bases stayed unmatched. CDR3 in DNA: TGCAGTGCTAAGTCTAGCGGTAGGAGCTCCTACAATGAGCAGTTCTTC. Translation gives CSAKSSGRSSYNEQFF.

This clonotype was counted many times. The rearrangement uses TRBV20-1 and TRBJ1-2; D gene ambiguous. Germline CDR1 and CDR2: DFQATT and SNEGSKA (reference sequence). The V gene lost 6 bases and the J gene lost 2 bases, with 16 bases spanning the gap. The CDR3 spans 14 residues. CDR3 coding DNA: TGCAGTGCGAACGAGGGTGCCGCAAACTATGGCTACACCTTC. Encoded protein: CSANEGAANYGYTF.

This clonotype came up a few times. The DNA of the CDR3 is TGCAGTGCTAGACCCGGGACTAGCGGGGGTGGTGAGCAGTTCTTC. It specifies CSARPGTSGGGEQFF. The gene calls are TRBV20-1 and TRBJ2-1; 14 nucleotides match TRBD2. This CDR3 is built from 15 residues. Germline V gene sequence: CDR1 DFQATT, CDR2 SNEGSKA (reference sequence). Germline trimming cut 2 bases from V and 9 bases from J; bases unmatched to any gene: 6.

Many counts were recorded for this clonotype. V usage is TRBV29-1 and J usage is TRBJ2-1; either TRBD1 or TRBD2 may fit D (6 bases each). V shed 7 bases and J shed 3 bases, with 19 bases lying between them. The CDR3 covers 15 residues. Germline-derived CDR1 and CDR2 are SQVTM and ANQGSEA. The CDR3 loop reads CSGERGQSYYNEQFF. The CDR3, as DNA: TGCAGCGGAGAACGGGGGCAGTCCTACTACAATGAGCAGTTCTTC.

V and J are TRBV29-1 and TRBJ2-3, with D perhaps TRBD2 (6 bases). From germline, CDR1 is SQVTM and CDR2 ANQGSEA. Trimming stripped 3 bases from V and 2 bases from J, with 9 bases between. The CDR3 is made up of 13 amino acids. The CDR3 sequence is CSVDGGVTDTQYF. Here the CDR3 DNA reads TGCAGCGTTGATGGAGGGGTCACAGATACGCAGTATTTT.

The CDR3 loop is CASSLDIYSSYEQYF. CDR3 nucleotides: TGTGCCAGCAGTTTGGACATTTACAGCTCCTACGAGCAGTACTTC. This chain uses TRBV28 with TRBJ2-7, with TRBD1 as a possible D gene (5 bases). There are 15 residues in the CDR3. Germline V gives CDR1 MDHEN, CDR2 SYDVKM. V was trimmed by 3 bases and J by 0 bases, leaving 12 bases between them.